This T cell receptor beta chain comes out of a study of blood T cells in healthy people across ages (dated by TCRdb to about 2015). Some background on the complete study: In model experiments, template switching captured about one uniquely barcoded TCR beta cDNA molecule for every two T cells. The donors were split into four age groups: young (average 16 years), middle-aged (about 40), aged (approximately 59) and long-lived (approximately 80). To avoid experimental bias, donors of different ages were distributed randomly across sequencing lanes. Two additional independent replicas of 1 million unique cDNA reads from the same blood draw were analyzed for two donors (one aged 18 to 29 and one aged 80 or older). Using deep sequencing normalized with unique cDNA molecular identifiers, the study measured how TCR beta repertoire diversity changes with age.

The library was produced with 5' RACE. These reads were obtained on an Illumina HiSeq 2500. A second PCR of about 6 to 11 cycles was run with a J-beta primer mix and a sample-barcoded 5' primer. Each TCR beta cDNA molecule received a unique molecular identifier from a template-switch 5' adaptor carrying 12 random nucleotides. Each sample yielded at least 2.5 million CDR3-containing paired-end reads. All of the RNA was converted into first-strand cDNA using the Mint cDNA synthesis kit, with a TRBC-specific oligonucleotide serving as the primer. After uracil-DNA glycosylase treatment, a first 18-cycle PCR used universal primers M1SS and BC2_uni_R on all cDNA. As for how the authors treated the data: For normalization, 1 million high-quality reads, each with a distinct molecular identifier, were randomly selected from each sample. Reads with shared molecular identifiers were discarded instead of being binned into consensus sequences. MiTCR, run with a Q25 quality threshold and the strictest error-elimination algorithm, handled CDR3 identification, clonotype clustering and error correction. A nonparametric unseen species model using Euler transformation provided a lower-bound estimate of total TCR beta diversity. TCRdb reran the public reads through fastp at Q25 and MiXCR, keeping productive beta chains. All rows with the same CDR3 protein become a single entry with the most common DNA and genes. TCRdb's processing, not the authors' own work, is the source of the V and J calls. This sample is represented by approximately 360,000 distinct CDR3 sequences; over 45% of them were singletons. Of the sample, under 65% is held by the ten largest clones.

Broad study findings and their caveats: Because the CMV infection status of the donors was unknown, age-related changes in expanded clonotypes may potentially have been confounded. Since profiling was done on bulk unsorted PBMCs, naive and antigen-experienced compartments could not be conclusively compared. Estimates of total diversity based on one million sequenced T cells were considered lower bounds and underestimates. As age increased, observed TCR beta diversity per million T cells dropped in a roughly linear way, and a significant reduction was already evident by age approximately 40. There was a strong correlation between observed TCR beta diversity and the percentage of naive T cells measured by flow cytometry. The long-lived group showed more naive CD4+ T cells, fewer expanded clones and increased TCR diversity than the aged group, suggesting age selection.

Counted from cysteine to phenylalanine, this CDR3 has 12 amino acids. Here the CDR3 DNA is all that survives: 36 bases in frame from base 1. According to the germline V gene (reference sequence), CDR1 reads DFQATT and CDR2 reads SNEGSKA. The germline ends are 13 bases apart after V is trimmed by 3 bases and J by 9 bases. In the case of this clonotype: What antigen it recognizes has not been identified. Base qualities are not recorded, but no much larger clone differs from it by a single base.

The 39 donors, aged roughly 6 to 95 years, were systemically healthy Caucasian individuals from Russia. Each donor gave 9 to 10 milliliters of peripheral blood, collected into EDTA-treated Vacutainer tubes. PBMCs were isolated by Ficoll-Paque density-gradient centrifugation, with at least 7 million obtained per sample. Trizol reagent was used to extract total RNA from PBMCs, with at least 5.5 micrograms per sample. For every donor, an aliquot of PBMCs went through flow cytometry to measure the percentages of naive CD45RAhigh/CD27high T cells. This receptor was identified in a man aged 60-69 years in good health. The receptor chain draws on TRBV20-1 and TRBJ2-3, with the D gene uncertain. Sequencing was done on a sample of blood. The nucleotide sequence is given as TGCAGTGCTAGGAGCCCGGGTCCGACGCAGTATTTT. Its translation reads: CSARSPGPTQYF.